Below, 21 T cell receptor beta chains from the same sample are listed, as sequenced in a study of cytotoxic CD8 clonotypes in ibrutinib-treated CLL. The table came from immunoSEQ multiplex PCR; TCRdb's copy has only in-frame clones and leaves some out. The sample shows some 85,000 clones, 77% of them seen only once. The material was PBMCs, obtained after 24 months of ibrutinib treatment. The origin of the receptors is a human donor with chronic lymphocytic leukemia.

V is TRBV5-4 and J is TRBJ2-1; D possibly uses TRBD1 or TRBD2 (5 bases each). Trimming left V 3 bases short and J 10 bases short, with 11 bases between. Germline V lookup: CDR1 SGHNT, CDR2 YYREEE (reference sequence). This CDR3 contains 12 residues. CDR3 coding DNA: TGTGCCAGCAGCTCTAGTGGGACGGAGCAGTTCTTC. It specifies CASSSSGTEQFF.

About this clone itself: The junction differs from germline at one of its ends, possibly a read error. Different DNA sequences within this sample yield the same CDR3. The CDR3 protein is CASSPQETGRYEQYF. For the CDR3, the DNA is TGTGCCAGCTCACCACAAGAGACAGGACGCTACGAGCAGTACTTT. The chain is built from TRBV18 and TRBJ2-7, with D maybe TRBD1 (6 bases). Germline V gene data show CDR1 as KGHSH and CDR2 as LQKENI. The CDR3 extends over 15 amino acids.

This clone was counted once. The CDR3 coding sequence is TGCGCCAGCAGCCAAGATAGAGAACCCAATGAGCAGTTCTTC. This sequence encodes CASSQDREPNEQFF. V and J are TRBV4-1 and TRBJ2-1; D unresolved. Germline V gives CDR1 MGHRA, CDR2 YSYEKL. Between the trimmed V and J ends, which lost 0 bases and 6 bases, there was a span of 9 bases. This CDR3 contains 14 residues.

The rearrangement uses TRBV4-2 and TRBJ2-7, with TRBD2 identical over 8 bases. This CDR3 contains 16 residues. From germline, CDR1 is LGHNA and CDR2 YNFKEQ. V lost 0 bases to trimming and J lost 4 bases; unmatched junction nucleotides: 8. CDR3 coding DNA: TGTGCCAGCAGCCAAGATACGGGGGGGCCGGTTTACGAGCAGTACTTC. It codes for CASSQDTGGPVYEQYF.

The chain combines TRBV9 with TRBJ2-7; 9 bases are shared with TRBD2. Trimming took 4 bases from V and 2 from J; bases not matched to a gene: 7. CDR3 size: 15 residues. In germline, CDR1 is SGDLS, CDR2 YYNGEE. The CDR3 protein is CASSRSGSGAYEQYF. DNA for the CDR3: TGTGCCAGCAGCCGTAGCGGGAGCGGCGCCTACGAGCAGTACTTC.

This chain connects TRBV28 to TRBJ2-7, with D possibly matching TRBD2 (5 bases). The CDR3 has 12 amino acids. Looked up from germline, CDR1 is MDHEN and CDR2 is SYDVKM. Trimming took 3 bases from V and 6 from J, leaving 9 bases between them. The CDR3 DNA sequence: TGTGCCAGCAGTTTCATGAGGGCCGAGCAGTACTTC. Translated, it gives CASSFMRAEQYF.

Of note for this clone: Germline and junction disagree at one end, which may indicate a read error. The genes are TRBV7-7 and TRBJ2-5; TRBD2 matches at 9 bases. Germline V CDR1 and CDR2: SSHAT, FNYEAQ (reference sequence). The CDR3 is made up of 16 amino acids. DNA for the CDR3: TGTGCTAGCAGCCCCCCGACATTAGCGGGAGTTGAGACCCAGTACTTC. Translated, it gives CASSPPTLAGVETQYF.

The chain has TRBV7-2 and TRBJ2-7; tentatively, D is TRBD2 (6 bases). The CDR3 has 13 amino acids. CDR1 is SGHTA, CDR2 FQGNSA, per germline. V lost 1 base to trimming and J lost 2 bases, with 6 bases between them. The DNA of the CDR3 is TGTGCCAGCAGCTTAGTAGCGGCCTACGAGCAGTACTTC. Translation gives CASSLVAAYEQYF.

This clone was detected once. The chain recombines TRBV5-1 with TRBJ1-5; TRBD1 matches at 12 bases. CDR3 length equals 16 residues. Germline CDR1 reads SGHRS; CDR2 reads YFSETQ. J gave up 6 bases and V 0 bases, and 4 bases lay outside the gene matches. The CDR3 DNA follows: TGCGCCAGCAGCTTGGGGTGGGGACAGGGGGCTCAGCCCCAGCATTTT. Protein sequence: CASSLGWGQGAQPQHF.

The chain is built from TRBV5-6 and TRBJ2-1, with D hard to call. The CDR3 covers 13 residues. The V end was cut by 0 bases, the J end by 3 bases, with 4 bases between. The germline V gene has CDR1 SGHDT and CDR2 YYEEEE. CDR3 coding DNA: TGTGCCAGCAGCTTGGGAGTCTACAATGAGCAGTTCTTC. Translating gives CASSLGVYNEQFF.

The chain's CDR3 is CASSVLAGPTDTQYF. CDR3 DNA: TGTGCCAGCAGCGTACTAGCGGGGCCCACAGATACGCAGTATTTT. V and J are TRBV4-2 and TRBJ2-3; 10 bases map to TRBD2. The germline V gene has CDR1 LGHNA and CDR2 YNFKEQ. J was trimmed by 2 bases and V by 5 bases; bases with no gene match: 4. The CDR3 length is 15 residues.

This clone occurred once. In nucleotides, the CDR3 is TGTGCCAGCAGCACCCGACCGGAAACCAGCGACTATGGCTACACCTTC. Amino acids: CASSTRPETSDYGYTF. V gene TRBV9 combines with J gene TRBJ1-2, with D unresolved. The V end was cut by 4 bases, the J end by 3 bases, with 19 bases between. Germline CDR1 is SGDLS and CDR2 is YYNGEE. CDR3 length: 16 residues.

The chain has TRBV18 and TRBJ1-2, with TRBD1 matching over 12 bases. The V segment lost 2 bases and the J segment 6 bases; nucleotides outside the gene matches: 4. Germline CDR1 reads KGHSH; CDR2 reads LQKENI. The length of the CDR3 is 15 residues. DNA of the CDR3: TGTGCCAGCTCACCAGGGACAGGGGGCGCGGATGGCTACACCTTC. It specifies CASSPGTGGADGYTF. Supplemented by reference TRBV18 and TRBJ1-2, the full variable domain reads NAGVMQNPRHLVRRRGQEARLRCSPMKGHSHVYWYRQLPEEGLKFMVYLQKENIIDESGMPKERFSAEFPKEGPSILRIQQVVRGDSAAYFCASSPGTGGADGYTFGSGTRLTVV.

This clone is medium-sized in the sample. The genes are TRBV20-1 and TRBJ1-2, with 8 bases that match TRBD1. The junction had 4 bases not matched to a gene; V was cut back by 5 bases and J by 8 bases. The CDR3 loop spans 11 amino acids. From germline, CDR1 is DFQATT and CDR2 SNEGSKA (reference sequence). CDR3 amino acids: CSALTGVGYTF. Written as DNA, the CDR3 is TGCAGTGCTTTGACAGGGGTCGGCTACACCTTC.

V usage is TRBV6-1 and J usage is TRBJ1-1; TRBD1 matches 8 bases. V was pared by 5 bases and J by 5 bases, with 7 bases of the junction left unmatched. The CDR3 sequence is 14 residues long. Germline V gives CDR1 MNHNS, CDR2 SASEGT. The CDR3 DNA reads as TGTGCCAGCAGTCCAACAGGGGGTATTACTGAAGCTTTCTTT. Encoded protein: CASSPTGGITEAFF.

Concerning this clone itself: Possible read error: a much larger clone is one base away. The V and J genes are TRBV5-1 and TRBJ2-1; 16 bases are shared with TRBD2. The CDR3 sequence is 15 residues long. V shed 5 bases, J shed 9 bases, and the junction held 5 bases outside the gene matches. Germline values: CDR1 SGHRS, CDR2 YFSETQ. The CDR3 here is CASRGTSGRAGEQFF. CDR3 nucleotide sequence: TGCGCCAGCAGGGGGACTAGCGGGAGGGCCGGTGAGCAGTTCTTC.

The chain combines TRBV4-2 with TRBJ1-6; D remains unclear. CDR3 length equals 16 residues. V was shortened by 0 bases and J by 6 bases, with 12 bases between the two germline ends. Germline CDR1 and CDR2: LGHNA and YNFKEQ. The CDR3 nucleotides read TGTGCCAGCAGCCAAGAATGGGGAGCGGGTAATTCACCCCTCCACTTT. Translation gives CASSQEWGAGNSPLHF.

This clone was seen just once. The rearrangement uses TRBV5-6 and TRBJ2-7; D remains ambiguous. Trimming removed 2 bases at V and 5 bases at J, with 17 bases between. This CDR3 comprises 15 residues. The germline CDR1 and CDR2 sequences are SGHDT and YYEEEE. Here the CDR3 DNA reads TGTGCCAGCAGCTTTAGCCCGAACCCACCCCACGAGCAGTACTTC. Translation: CASSFSPNPPHEQYF.

This chain connects TRBV11-2 to TRBJ2-1, with 8 bases that match TRBD1. The CDR3 spans 16 residues. The ends lost 1 base at V and 8 bases at J; junction bases unmatched: 10. Germline CDR1 SGHAT, CDR2 FQNNGV. This CDR3 reads CASSLANPGQDHEQFF. The CDR3 DNA sequence: TGTGCCAGCAGCTTAGCAAACCCGGGACAGGACCATGAGCAGTTCTTC.

The chain joins TRBV7-9 to TRBJ2-2; possibly TRBD1 or TRBD2 for D (5 bases each). The CDR3 contains 15 residues. Per the germline V gene, CDR1 is SEHNR and CDR2 is FQNEAQ (reference sequence). Between the trimmed V and J ends, which lost 5 bases and 0 bases, there was a span of 10 bases. The DNA for the CDR3 is TGTGCCAGCAGCCACCCGGGGCCGAACACCGGGGAGCTGTTTTTT. Its protein product is CASSHPGPNTGELFF. The full variable domain, with the rest looked up from reference TRBV7-9 and TRBJ2-2, is DTGVSQNPRHKITKRGQNVTFRCDPISEHNRLYWYRQTLGQGPEFLTYFQNEAQLEKSRLLSDRFSAERPKGSFSTLEIQRTEQGDSAMYLCASSHPGPNTGELFFGEGSRLTVL.

The gene calls are TRBV7-9 and TRBJ2-7, with D possibly matching TRBD2 (5 bases). This CDR3 spans 14 amino acids. Germline CDR1 is SEHNR and CDR2 is FQNEAQ (reference sequence). V was trimmed by 5 bases and J by 4 bases, leaving 15 bases between them. CDR3 amino acids: CASSAQATSYEQYF. The CDR3 coding sequence is TGTGCCAGCAGCGCCCAGGCCACTAGTTACGAGCAGTACTTC.